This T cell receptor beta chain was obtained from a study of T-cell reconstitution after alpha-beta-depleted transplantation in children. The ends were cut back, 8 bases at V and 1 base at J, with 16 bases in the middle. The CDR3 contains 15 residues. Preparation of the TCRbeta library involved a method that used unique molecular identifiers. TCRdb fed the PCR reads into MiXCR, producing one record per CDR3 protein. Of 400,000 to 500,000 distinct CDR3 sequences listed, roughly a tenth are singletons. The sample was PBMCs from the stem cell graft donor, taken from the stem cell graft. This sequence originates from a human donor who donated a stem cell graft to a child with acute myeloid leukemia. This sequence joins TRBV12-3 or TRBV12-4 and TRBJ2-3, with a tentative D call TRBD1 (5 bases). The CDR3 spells CASDRRDGGTDTQYF. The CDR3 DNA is TGTGCCAGCGACAGACGAGACGGCGGCACAGATACGCAGTATTTT.